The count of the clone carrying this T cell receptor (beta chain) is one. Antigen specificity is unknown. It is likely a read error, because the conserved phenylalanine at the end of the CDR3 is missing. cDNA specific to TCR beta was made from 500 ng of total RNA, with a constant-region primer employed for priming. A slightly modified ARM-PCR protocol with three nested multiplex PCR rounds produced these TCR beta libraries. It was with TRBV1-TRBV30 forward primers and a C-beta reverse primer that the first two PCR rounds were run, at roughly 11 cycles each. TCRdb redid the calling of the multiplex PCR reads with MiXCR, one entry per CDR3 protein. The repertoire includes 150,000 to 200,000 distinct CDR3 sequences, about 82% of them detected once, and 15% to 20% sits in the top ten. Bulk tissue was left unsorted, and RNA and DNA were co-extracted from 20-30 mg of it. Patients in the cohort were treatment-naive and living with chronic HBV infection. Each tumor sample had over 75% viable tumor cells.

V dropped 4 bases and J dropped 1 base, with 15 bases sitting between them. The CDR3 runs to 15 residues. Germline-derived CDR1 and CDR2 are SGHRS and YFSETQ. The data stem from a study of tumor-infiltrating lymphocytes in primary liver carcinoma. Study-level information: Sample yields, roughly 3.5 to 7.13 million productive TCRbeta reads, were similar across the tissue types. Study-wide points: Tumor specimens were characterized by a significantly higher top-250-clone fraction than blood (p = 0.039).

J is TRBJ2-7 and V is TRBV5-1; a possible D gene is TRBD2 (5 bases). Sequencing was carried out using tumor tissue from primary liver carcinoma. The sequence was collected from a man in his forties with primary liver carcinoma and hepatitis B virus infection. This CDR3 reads CASSTSGERSYEQYL. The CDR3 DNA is TGCGCCAGCAGCACATCCGGGGAACGGTCCTACGAGCAGTACTTA.